Each of the 25 T cell receptor beta chains below was sequenced from the same sample in a study of graft-versus-host responses after intestinal transplantation. Generated by immunoSEQ multiplex PCR, the TCRdb table keeps only in-frame clones and is missing some. The table includes tens of thousands of clones, 80% to 90% detected once. No antigens are known for them. Sequenced here: unstimulated CD8+ T cells sorted from spleen or lymph node cells, sampled before intestinal transplant. These receptors were collected from a human donor who received an intestinal transplant.

The chain couples TRBV6-4 to TRBJ2-1; 8 bases agree with TRBD2. This CDR3 is built from 15 residues. Germline V gene data show CDR1 as MRHNA and CDR2 as SNTAGT. The V and J ends lost 2 bases and 3 bases, in that order; junction bases with no gene match: 3. CDR3 region: CASSDVAGGYNEQFF. Written as DNA, the CDR3 is TGTGCCAGCAGTGACGTGGCGGGGGGCTACAATGAGCAGTTCTTC.

The chain uses TRBV15 and TRBJ2-3, with 10 bases aligning to TRBD2. The V gene end was trimmed by 3 bases and the J gene end by 0 bases; junction bases not matched to a gene: 3. CDR3 length: 16 residues. The germline V gene has CDR1 LNHNV and CDR2 YYDKDF (reference sequence). DNA for the CDR3: TGTGCCACCAGCAGTAGCGGGGGGATGAGCACAGATACGCAGTATTTT. Protein: CATSSSGGMSTDTQYF. The full variable domain, its missing parts supplied by reference TRBV15 and TRBJ2-3, is DAMVIQNPRYQVTQFGKPVTLSCSQTLNHNVMYWYQQKSSQAPKLLFHYYDKDFNNEADTPDNFQSRRPNTSFCFLDIRSPGLGDTAMYLCATSSSGGMSTDTQYFGPGTRLTVL.

This chain uses TRBV7-9 with TRBJ2-3; D remains unclear. The V gene lost 4 bases and the J gene lost 6 bases, with 8 bases spanning the gap. This CDR3 is built from 12 residues. Germline V CDR1 and CDR2: SEHNR, FQNEAQ (reference sequence). The CDR3 region is CASSSRSDTQYF. The CDR3 DNA follows: TGTGCCAGCAGCTCCCGGTCCGATACGCAGTATTTT. Variable domain in full (rest from reference TRBV7-9 and TRBJ2-3): DTGVSQNPRHKITKRGQNVTFRCDPISEHNRLYWYRQTLGQGPEFLTYFQNEAQLEKSRLLSDRFSAERPKGSFSTLEIQRTEQGDSAMYLCASSSRSDTQYFGPGTRLTVL.

This chain uses TRBV15 with TRBJ1-5; no reliable D call. Per germline, CDR1 LNHNV and CDR2 YYDKDF (reference sequence). CDR3 length: 16 amino acids. V lost 1 base and J lost 5, with 15 bases in between. The CDR3 loop is CATSRGRQQLDQPQHF. Here the CDR3 DNA reads TGTGCCACCAGCAGAGGCCGCCAGCAACTAGATCAGCCCCAGCATTTT.

The rearrangement uses TRBV19 and TRBJ2-1; 7 bases map to TRBD1. CDR3 length: 14 amino acids. The V gene end was trimmed by 5 bases and the J gene end by 5 bases; junction bases not matched to a gene: 6. Germline CDR1 LNHDA, CDR2 SQIVND (reference sequence). CDR3 DNA sequence: TGTGCCAGTAGTTTACAGGGGCGGCACAATGAGCAGTTCTTC. Its translation is CASSLQGRHNEQFF.

This clone was seen only once. The chain is built from TRBV10-1 and TRBJ2-5; 10 nucleotides line up with TRBD1. Germline trimming cut 6 bases from V and 4 bases from J; bases unmatched to any gene: 14. This CDR3 spans 17 amino acids. CDR1 and CDR2 from the germline V gene are WNHNN and SYGVQD (reference sequence). The CDR3: CASRAGGQGTPRETQYF. The CDR3 DNA reads as TGCGCCAGCAGGGCTGGGGGACAGGGGACCCCAAGAGAGACCCAGTACTTC.

The CDR3 DNA is TGTGCCAGCAGCTCGTCCGGGACAGGGTTTATGGGCTCTGGAAACACCATATATTTT. Translating it yields CASSSSGTGFMGSGNTIYF. The chain joins TRBV7-6 to TRBJ1-3; 9 nucleotides line up with TRBD1. V shed 4 bases, J shed 0 bases, and the junction held 13 bases outside the gene matches. CDR1 and CDR2 from the germline V gene are SGHVS and FNYEAQ. This CDR3 region has 19 residues.

The chain combines TRBV6-1 with TRBJ2-7, with 11 bases aligning to TRBD2. The J segment lost 7 bases and the V segment lost 5 bases, leaving 7 bases of the junction unmatched. CDR1 is MNHNS and CDR2 is SASEGT in the germline V gene. This CDR3 region has 14 residues. The CDR3 region is CASSRVAGGREQYF. The CDR3, as DNA: TGTGCCAGCAGTCGGGTAGCGGGAGGGAGGGAGCAGTACTTC.

This clone showed up just a few times. The rearrangement uses TRBV13 and TRBJ2-7, with D perhaps matching TRBD1 (6 bases). The germline gives CDR1 PRHDT, CDR2 FYEKMQ (reference sequence). There are 15 residues in the CDR3. V was shortened by 5 bases and J by 4 bases, with 18 bases between the two germline ends. CDR3 sequence: CASSPLGGDKYEQYF. In DNA form, the CDR3 reads TGTGCCAGCAGCCCTTTGGGTGGGGACAAATACGAGCAGTACTTC.

The CDR3 bases are TGTGCCAGCAGCTTATATGGGTTAGAGGGGGCCGTTGGCTACACCTTC. Protein sequence: CASSLYGLEGAVGYTF. V is TRBV11-2 and J is TRBJ1-2; 7 bases align to TRBD1. Germline V gives CDR1 SGHAT, CDR2 FQNNGV. The CDR3 is 16 residues long. V lost 2 bases and J lost 7; bases outside the gene matches: 13.

This clone appeared once. This sequence joins TRBV7-3 and TRBJ2-7, with TRBD2 identical over 10 bases. V gave up 5 bases and J gave up 0 bases; unmatched junction bases: 7. The CDR3 is made up of 16 amino acids. CDR1 is SGHTA and CDR2 is FQGTGA in the germline V gene. The CDR3 DNA is TGTGCCAGCAGCCCCGAAGCGGGGGGGCCCTCCTACGAGCAGTACTTC. Translating it yields CASSPEAGGPSYEQYF.

The chain carries TRBV28 and TRBJ2-5; a weak D match, TRBD1 (6 bases). With the DNA end fitting TRBJ2-7 better, the J assignment may be wrong. The V gene's germline CDR1 is MDHEN and CDR2 SYDVKM. The CDR3 sequence is 13 residues long. The CDR3 here is CASSFAQGYEQYF. The DNA for the CDR3 is TGTGCCAGCAGTTTCGCACAGGGATACGAGCAGTACTTC.

This rearrangement joins TRBV28 to TRBJ2-7; tentative D call: TRBD2 (6 bases). The CDR3 loop spans 14 amino acids. The V end lost 10 bases, the J end lost 2 bases, and 18 bases lay between the germline ends. Germline V CDR1 and CDR2: MDHEN, SYDVKM. The DNA for the CDR3 is TGTGCCACCCTCGTCGGGGGTGCGGCCTACGAGCAGTACTTC. Its protein product is CATLVGGAAYEQYF.

The rearrangement uses TRBV5-6 and TRBJ1-2; TRBD1 aligns across 7 bases. CDR3 length: 15 amino acids. Trimming cost V 4 bases and J 8 bases; bases outside gene matches: 14. The germline V gene encodes CDR1 SGHDT and CDR2 YYEEEE. Here the CDR3 reads CASSDQWTGLYGYTF. CDR3 bases: TGTGCCAGCAGCGATCAATGGACAGGCCTCTACGGCTACACCTTC.

This chain links TRBV2 with TRBJ2-4; TRBD1 agrees at 8 bases. Per germline, CDR1 SNHLY and CDR2 FYNNEI. The CDR3 consists of 17 residues. V was pared by 6 bases and J by 0 bases, with 10 bases of the junction left unmatched. The CDR3 coding sequence is TGTGCCAGCAGCCAGACAGGGGAAAACCTAGCCAAAAACATTCAGTACTTC. Translation gives CASSQTGENLAKNIQYF.

The V and J genes are TRBV6-1 and TRBJ1-5; no firm D call. Germline assignment: CDR1 MNHNS and CDR2 SASEGT. This CDR3 contains 15 residues. V dropped 6 bases and J dropped 0 bases, with 12 bases sitting between them. As DNA, the CDR3 is TGTGCCAGCAGCGGGATTCCGGATAGCAATCAGCCCCAGCATTTT. Amino acids: CASSGIPDSNQPQHF.

This clone was detected only a few times. The chain is built from TRBV4-1 and TRBJ2-2; possible D gene TRBD1, 5 bases. This CDR3 spans 14 amino acids. Trimming stripped 3 bases from V and 6 bases from J, with 11 bases between. Per germline, CDR1 MGHRA and CDR2 YSYEKL. The CDR3 DNA is TGCGCCAGCAGCCAGGGTAGGGGCCCCGGGGAGCTGTTTTTT. Amino acid sequence: CASSQGRGPGELFF.

The rearrangement uses TRBV28 and TRBJ2-5, with D perhaps TRBD1 (6 bases). The CDR3 covers 15 residues. V lost 3 bases and J 7 bases, leaving 18 bases between the germline ends. Germline V CDR1 and CDR2: MDHEN, SYDVKM. Here the CDR3 reads CASSFLVTGKATQYF. In DNA form, the CDR3 reads TGTGCCAGCAGTTTTCTAGTTACAGGGAAAGCGACCCAGTACTTC.

This chain connects TRBV28 to TRBJ1-2; D possibly corresponds to TRBD1 (5 bases). V was trimmed by 6 bases and J by 4 bases, leaving 12 bases between them. The CDR3 extends over 13 amino acids. CDR1 and CDR2 from the germline V gene are MDHEN and SYDVKM. CDR3 amino acids: CASRRDGFYGYTF. CDR3 DNA sequence: TGTGCCAGCAGGCGGGACGGCTTCTATGGCTACACCTTC.

V gene TRBV7-6 combines with J gene TRBJ2-7, with 7 bases lining up with TRBD2. The CDR3 consists of 14 residues. Germline V CDR1 and CDR2: SGHVS, FNYEAQ. The junction had 9 bases not matched to a gene; V was cut back by 4 bases and J by 6 bases. The CDR3 bases are TGTGCCAGCAGCTCGAGCGGGGAGGCGGGCGAGCAGTACTTC. Its protein product is CASSSSGEAGEQYF.

J is TRBJ1-1 and V is TRBV7-6, with D tentatively TRBD1 (5 bases). Between the trimmed V and J ends, which lost 5 bases and 6 bases, there was a span of 16 bases. Germline V gene data show CDR1 as SGHVS and CDR2 as FNYEAQ. The CDR3 contains 14 residues. As DNA, the CDR3 is TGTGCCAGCAGCCACCCCCTGGCGGGGCCTGAAGCTTTCTTT. It specifies CASSHPLAGPEAFF.

V gene TRBV11-2 combines with J gene TRBJ1-1; weak D call: TRBD1 (6 bases). This CDR3 has 17 residues. Trimming took off 1 base at V and 3 bases at J, with 18 bases between the two ends. Germline lookup yields CDR1 SGHAT and CDR2 FQNNGV. The CDR3 here is CASSLGGRGLVDTEAFF. The CDR3 DNA reads TGTGCCAGCAGCTTAGGCGGCAGGGGCTTGGTGGACACTGAAGCTTTCTTT.

The chain employs TRBV9 and TRBJ1-3; 9 bases agree with TRBD1. The CDR3 loop spans 16 amino acids. Germline assignment: CDR1 SGDLS and CDR2 YYNGEE. V trimming: 3 bases; J trimming: 4 bases; junction bases outside the gene matches: 8. The CDR3 nucleotides are TGTGCCAGCAGCGCGGATGGACAGGGGTCCGGAAACACCATATATTTT. It specifies CASSADGQGSGNTIYF.

This chain links TRBV5-4 with TRBJ1-1; 7 bases are shared with TRBD1. The CDR3 is 11 residues long. Germline trimming cut 5 bases from V and 7 bases from J; bases unmatched to any gene: 2. Germline CDR1 reads SGHNT; CDR2 reads YYREEE (reference sequence). The DNA of the CDR3 is TGTGCCAGCAGAGGGGGCGGTGAAGCTTTCTTT. Its translation is CASRGGGEAFF.

There are a few counts of this clone. The rearrangement joins TRBV7-9 to TRBJ2-7; 12 bases match TRBD2. This CDR3 comprises 17 residues. V was clipped by 5 bases and J by 3 bases; unmatched bases: 11. The V gene's germline CDR1 is SEHNR and CDR2 FQNEAQ (reference sequence). As DNA, the CDR3 is TGTGCCAGCAGCAATACACTAGCGGGGGGCATCGACTACGAGCAGTACTTC. Amino acid sequence: CASSNTLAGGIDYEQYF. Supplemented by reference TRBV7-9 and TRBJ2-7, the full variable domain reads DTGVSQNPRHKITKRGQNVTFRCDPISEHNRLYWYRQTLGQGPEFLTYFQNEAQLEKSRLLSDRFSAERPKGSFSTLEIQRTEQGDSAMYLCASSNTLAGGIDYEQYFGPGTRLTVT.